These 11 T cell receptor beta chains came from one sample sequenced in a study of radiotherapy plus CTLA-4 blockade in lung cancer. Assay used: immunoSEQ multiplex PCR; TCRdb lists only in-frame clones, some missing. The sample has more than 90,000 clones; approximately 84% are singletons. Sequenced material: peripheral blood, taken from a patient treated with radiotherapy plus ipilimumab. The source is a human donor with non-small cell lung cancer who had a partial response to radiotherapy plus ipilimumab.

V gene TRBV20-1 combines with J gene TRBJ1-4, with 9 positions matching TRBD1. Trimming removed 7 bases from V and 14 bases from J; junction bases left unmatched: 8. Germline V gives CDR1 DFQATT, CDR2 SNEGSKA (reference sequence). This CDR3 has 11 amino acids. CDR3 sequence: CSVGQGSWLFF. Written as DNA, the CDR3 is TGCAGTGTGGGACAGGGATCTTGGCTGTTTTTT.

The chain is built from TRBV19 and TRBJ1-4, with D tentatively TRBD1 (6 bases). CDR1 is LNHDA, CDR2 SQIVND, per germline (reference sequence). The V gene lost 5 bases and the J gene lost 0 bases, with 13 bases spanning the gap. The CDR3 is 16 amino acids. The CDR3 bases are TGTGCCAGTAGTCCATACTCAGGGGCAACTAATGAAAAACTGTTTTTT. Translating gives CASSPYSGATNEKLFF.

The chain employs TRBV28 and TRBJ2-7; 10 bases align to TRBD2. The CDR3 loop spans 14 amino acids. The germline V gene encodes CDR1 MDHEN and CDR2 SYDVKM. The J segment lost 3 bases and the V segment lost 7 bases, leaving 6 bases of the junction unmatched. CDR3 protein: CASNVLAGDYEQYF. The CDR3 coding sequence is TGTGCCAGCAACGTTCTAGCGGGGGACTACGAGCAGTACTTC.

This clone was counted a single time. V usage is TRBV7-9 and J usage is TRBJ2-5; the match to TRBD2 covers 8 bases. The J call may be incorrect, as the DNA end agrees better with TRBJ2-7. Germline-derived CDR1 and CDR2 are SEHNR and FQNEAQ (reference sequence). The CDR3 runs 16 residues. Here the CDR3 DNA reads TGTGCCAGCAGCCCCCAGGGAGCGGGAGTCCCCTACGAGCAGTACTTC. It translates to CASSPQGAGVPYEQYF.

The chain employs TRBV2 and TRBJ2-5; TRBD2 might be the D (7 bases). V was pared by 6 bases and J by 4 bases, with 21 bases between. The CDR3 runs 16 residues. CDR1 and CDR2 from the germline V gene are SNHLY and FYNNEI. CDR3 nucleotide sequence: TGTGCCAGCAGCTCGGGCGCGGGGGCAACTAGAGAGACCCAGTACTTC. It encodes CASSSGAGATRETQYF.

This clone was picked up one time. This chain uses TRBV5-4 with TRBJ2-7; D ambiguous. Germline V CDR1 and CDR2: SGHNT, YYREEE (reference sequence). The V end lost 0 bases, the J end lost 6 bases, and 10 bases lay between the germline ends. The CDR3 consists of 13 residues. The CDR3 protein is CASSLGSGGEQYV. The CDR3 coding sequence is TGTGCCAGCAGCTTGGGTTCGGGTGGCGAGCAGTACGTC.

This chain links TRBV7-2 with TRBJ1-3; perhaps TRBD1 as D (5 bases). This CDR3 has 15 amino acids. CDR1 and CDR2 (germline): SGHTA, FQGNSA. The germline V and J ends were trimmed by 0 bases and 0 bases, with 6 bases remaining between them. CDR3 residues: CASSLATGSGNTIYF. The CDR3 region has the DNA TGTGCCAGCAGCTTAGCTACAGGCTCTGGAAACACCATATATTTT.

The chain couples TRBV11-2 to TRBJ2-5; D may be TRBD1 (7 bases). Germline values: CDR1 SGHAT, CDR2 FQNNGV. This CDR3 comprises 14 residues. Trimming removed 1 base at V and 4 bases at J, with 10 bases between. In DNA, the CDR3 is TGTGCCAGCAGCTTAGGACAGGGACTAGAGACCCAGTACTTC. Residues: CASSLGQGLETQYF.

The chain links TRBV19 to TRBJ2-1; 10 positions match TRBD2. Germline V gene lookup returns CDR1 LNHDA and CDR2 SQIVND (reference sequence). V dropped 6 bases and J dropped 7; count of bases not matched to a gene: 12. The CDR3 loop spans 16 amino acids. In DNA, the CDR3 is TGTGCCAGTAGGCCTACTAGCGGGACTTTTGGGAATGAGCAGTTCTTC. Protein sequence: CASRPTSGTFGNEQFF.

This chain connects TRBV5-1 to TRBJ2-3; 10 positions match TRBD1. Germline CDR1 reads SGHRS; CDR2 reads YFSETQ. The ends lost 0 bases at V and 2 bases at J; junction bases unmatched: 3. The CDR3 is 16 residues long. The CDR3 bases are TGCGCCAGCAGCTTGGCGGGACAGGGGTTCACAGATACGCAGTATTTT. It codes for CASSLAGQGFTDTQYF. Supplemented by reference TRBV5-1 and TRBJ2-3, the full variable domain reads KAGVTQTPRYLIKTRGQQVTLSCSPISGHRSVSWYQQTPGQGLQFLFEYFSETQRNKGNFPGRFSGRQFSNSRSEMNVSTLELGDSALYLCASSLAGQGFTDTQYFGPGTRLTVL.

V is TRBV7-6 and J is TRBJ2-3; 10 bases are a match to TRBD1. Germline CDR1 and CDR2: SGHVS and FNYEAQ. This CDR3 has 16 amino acids. V shed 5 bases, J shed 3 bases, and the junction held 8 bases outside the gene matches. The chain's CDR3 is CASSPVPGQGTDTQYF. The CDR3 DNA reads as TGTGCCAGCAGCCCAGTACCGGGACAGGGGACAGATACGCAGTATTTT.